These T cell receptor beta chains were read from a single sample in a study of blood T cell repertoires in COVID-19. The repertoire was sequenced with immunoSEQ multiplex PCR; TCRdb's copy has only in-frame clones and lacks some. The sample yields over 200,000 clones, roughly 89% seen once. Sequences were obtained from PBMCs or T cells enriched from blood (not recorded which). The receptors were sampled from a man aged 35 to 55 who had recovered from COVID-19. Each CDR3 is given with its conserved first and last residue. A D gene is named only where the DNA matches it firmly. Some rows mark clone size as missing; the rest say once, few, many or name a class of expanded clone.

TRBV5-4	-	-	TRBJ1-1	16	CASSLRQATLNTEAFF	TGTGCCAGCAGCTTGCGACAGGCGACCTTGAACACTGAAGCTTTCTTT
TRBV4-1	-	TRBD1	TRBJ1-1	15	CASSTRGQRGHEAFF	TGCGCCAGCAGTACGAGGGGGCAAAGGGGACATGAAGCTTTCTTT
TRBV6-4	-	TRBD1	TRBJ2-2	15	CASSRDRGRDGELFF	TGTGCCAGCAGCCGGGACAGGGGTCGGGACGGGGAGCTGTTTTTT
TRBV30	-	-	TRBJ2-7	14	CAWSVRWQTYEQYF	TGTGCCTGGAGTGTACGTTGGCAGACCTACGAGCAGTACTTC
TRBV9	-	-	TRBJ2-3	13	CASSQERADTQYF	TGTGCCAGCAGCCAGGAGCGGGCAGATACGCAGTATTTT
TRBV5-1	-	TRBD1	TRBJ2-7	17	CASSPGQGLFRITEQYF	TGCGCCAGCAGCCCCGGACAGGGACTGTTTCGGATTACGGAGCAGTACTTC
TRBV20-1	-	-	TRBJ2-7	14	CSASTQRSAYEQYF	TGCAGTGCTAGTACCCAGCGGAGCGCCTACGAGCAGTACTTC
TRBV10-1	-	TRBD2	TRBJ2-3	17	CASSRTSGASSTDTQYF	TGCGCCAGCAGTAGGACTAGCGGGGCTTCTAGCACAGATACGCAGTATTTT
TRBV6-5	-	TRBD2	TRBJ2-7	14	CASSPSGDTYEQYF	TGTGCCAGCAGTCCTAGCGGGGACACCTACGAGCAGTACTTC
TRBV7-3	-	-	TRBJ1-2	16	CASSLTGGIANYGYTF	TGTGCCAGCAGCTTAACCGGAGGCATCGCTAACTATGGCTACACCTTC
TRBV7-9	-	TRBD1	TRBJ1-6	15	CASSGPGQGPSALHF	TGTGCCAGCAGCGGACCGGGACAGGGTCCCTCGGCCCTCCACTTT
TRBV7-8	-	TRBD1	TRBJ2-7	14	CASSHGQGNYEQYF	TGTGCCAGCAGCCACGGACAGGGGAACTACGAGCAGTACTTC
TRBV29-1	-	-	TRBJ2-5	13	CSVRGAGKETQYF	TGCAGCGTTCGGGGGGCGGGGAAGGAGACCCAGTACTTC
TRBV27	many	-	TRBJ2-7	12	CASSPRTNEQYF	TGTGCCAGCAGTCCCCGCACTAACGAGCAGTACTTC
TRBV9	-	-	TRBJ1-3	16	CASSEALGDSGNTIYF	TGTGCCAGCAGCGAGGCCCTAGGGGACTCTGGAAACACCATATATTTT
TRBV11-2	-	TRBD1	TRBJ2-1	16	CASSDTFWTGGGEQFF	TGTGCCAGCAGTGACACCTTTTGGACAGGGGGGGGTGAGCAGTTCTTC
TRBV4-1	-	-	TRBJ2-3	16	CASSLPYGASTDTQYF	TGCGCCAGCAGCCTACCCTACGGAGCTAGCACAGATACGCAGTATTTT
TRBV19	-	-	TRBJ2-1	14	CASSNLGSYNEQFF	TGTGCCAGTTCGAACCTCGGGTCCTACAATGAGCAGTTCTTC
TRBV27	-	-	TRBJ1-2	14	CASSFTTGLWSYTF	TGTGCCAGCAGTTTCACTACAGGGCTTTGGAGCTACACCTTC
TRBV11-3	-	-	TRBJ2-6	17	CASSLAQGTSGANVLTF	TGTGCCAGCAGCTTAGCACAGGGCACGTCTGGGGCCAACGTCCTGACTTTC
TRBV7-8	-	-	TRBJ1-2	15	CASSPSPGLVYGYTF	TGTGCCAGCAGCCCTAGCCCGGGACTGGTCTATGGCTACACCTTC
TRBV5-6	-	-	TRBJ2-7	12	CASSFLAYEQYF	TGTGCCAGCAGCTTTCTAGCCTACGAGCAGTACTTC
TRBV6-6	-	TRBD1	TRBJ1-1	13	CASTLQGASEAFF	TGTGCCAGCACCCTTCAGGGGGCTAGTGAAGCTTTCTTT
TRBV7-3	few	-	TRBJ2-7	15	CASSRGAGDPYEQYF	TGTGCCAGCAGCCGAGGCGCAGGGGATCCCTACGAGCAGTACTTC
TRBV25-1	-	-	TRBJ2-3	14	CASSLGTSTDAQYF	TGTGCCAGCAGTCTCGGTACCAGCACAGATGCGCAGTATTTT
TRBV28	few	-	TRBJ1-4	14	CASSGGRENEKLFF	TGTGCCAGCAGTGGAGGACGGGAGAATGAAAAACTGTTTTTT
TRBV7-3	-	TRBD1	TRBJ2-3	17	CASSLTGPGGAADTQYF	TGTGCCAGCAGCTTAACCGGCCCAGGGGGCGCGGCAGATACGCAGTATTTT